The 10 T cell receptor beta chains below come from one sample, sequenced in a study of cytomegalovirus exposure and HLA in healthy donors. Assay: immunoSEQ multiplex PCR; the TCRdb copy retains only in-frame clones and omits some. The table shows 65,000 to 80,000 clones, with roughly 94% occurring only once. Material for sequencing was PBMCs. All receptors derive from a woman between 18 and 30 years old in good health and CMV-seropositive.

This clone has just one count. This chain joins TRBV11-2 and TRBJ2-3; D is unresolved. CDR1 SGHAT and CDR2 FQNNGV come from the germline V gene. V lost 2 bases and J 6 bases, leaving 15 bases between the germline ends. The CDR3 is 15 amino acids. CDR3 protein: CASSLIDSFRDTQYF. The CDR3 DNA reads TGTGCCAGCAGCTTAATCGACTCATTTAGGGATACGCAGTATTTT.

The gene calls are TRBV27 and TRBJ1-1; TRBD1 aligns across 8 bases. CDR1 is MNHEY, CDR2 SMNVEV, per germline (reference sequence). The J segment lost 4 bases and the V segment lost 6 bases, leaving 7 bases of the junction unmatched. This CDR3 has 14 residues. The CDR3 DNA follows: TGTGCCAGCAGGATACAGGGGGGAGGCACTGAAGCTTTCTTT. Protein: CASRIQGGGTEAFF.

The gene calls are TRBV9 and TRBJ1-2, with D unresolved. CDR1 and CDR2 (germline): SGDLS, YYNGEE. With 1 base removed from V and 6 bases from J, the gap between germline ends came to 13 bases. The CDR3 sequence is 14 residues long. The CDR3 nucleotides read TGTGCCAGCAGCGTAACCGACCTGAGGGATGGCTACACCTTC. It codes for CASSVTDLRDGYTF.

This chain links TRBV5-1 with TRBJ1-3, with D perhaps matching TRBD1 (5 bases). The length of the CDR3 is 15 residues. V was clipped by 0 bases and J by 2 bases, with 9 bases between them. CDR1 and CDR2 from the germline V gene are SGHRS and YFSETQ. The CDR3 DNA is TGCGCCAGCAGCTTGGCGGGGGGGACTGGAAACACCATATATTTT. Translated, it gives CASSLAGGTGNTIYF.

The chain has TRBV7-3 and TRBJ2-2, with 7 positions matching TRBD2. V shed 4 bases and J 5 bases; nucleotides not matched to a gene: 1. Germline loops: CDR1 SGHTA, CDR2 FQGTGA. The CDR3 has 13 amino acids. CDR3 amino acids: CASSWGGTGELFF. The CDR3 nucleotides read TGTGCCAGCAGCTGGGGAGGGACCGGGGAGCTGTTTTTT.

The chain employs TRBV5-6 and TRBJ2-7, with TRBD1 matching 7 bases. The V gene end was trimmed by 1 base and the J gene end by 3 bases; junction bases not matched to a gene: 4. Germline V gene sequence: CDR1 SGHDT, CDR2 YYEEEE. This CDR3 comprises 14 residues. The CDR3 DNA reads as TGTGCCAGCAGCTTGACCGGGACAGACTACGAGCAGTACTTC. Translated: CASSLTGTDYEQYF.

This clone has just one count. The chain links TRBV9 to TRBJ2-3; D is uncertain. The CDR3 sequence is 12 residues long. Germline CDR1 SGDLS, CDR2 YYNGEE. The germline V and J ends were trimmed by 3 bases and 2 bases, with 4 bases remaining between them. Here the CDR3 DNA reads TGTGCCAGCAGCGCTTACACAGATACGCAGTATTTT. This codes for CASSAYTDTQYF.

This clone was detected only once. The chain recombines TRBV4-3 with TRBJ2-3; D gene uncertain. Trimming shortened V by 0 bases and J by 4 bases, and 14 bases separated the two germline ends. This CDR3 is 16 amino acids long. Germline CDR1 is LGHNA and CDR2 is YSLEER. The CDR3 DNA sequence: TGCGCCAGCAGCCAAGAGTTACCAGGCCGTTCAGATACGCAGTATTTT. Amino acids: CASSQELPGRSDTQYF.

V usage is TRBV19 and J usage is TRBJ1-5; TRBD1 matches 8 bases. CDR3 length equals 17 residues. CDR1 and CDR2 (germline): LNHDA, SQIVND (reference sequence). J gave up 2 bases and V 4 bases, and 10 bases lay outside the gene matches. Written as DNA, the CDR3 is TGTGCCAGTAGTAGCCCCCTGGACAGGGTTGGCAATCAGCCCCAGCATTTT. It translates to CASSSPLDRVGNQPQHF.

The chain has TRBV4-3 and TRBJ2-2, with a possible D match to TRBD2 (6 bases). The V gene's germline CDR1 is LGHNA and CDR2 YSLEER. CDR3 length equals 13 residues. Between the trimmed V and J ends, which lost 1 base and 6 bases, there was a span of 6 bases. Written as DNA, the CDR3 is TGCGCCAGCAGCCAAGGGGAGGCCGGGGAGCTGTTTTTT. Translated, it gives CASSQGEAGELFF.